This passage covers 5 T cell receptor beta chains from one sample sequenced in a study of CD8 T cells in ankylosing spondylitis. TCRdb recomputed calls from the 5' RACE reads with MiXCR, one row per CDR3 protein. The data hold some 130,000 distinct CDR3 sequences, with roughly 13% observed a single time. Source material: blood, either unsorted or a sorted T cell fraction (not recorded which). The receptor set was obtained from a female donor with ankylosing spondylitis or in good health (not recorded which).

The J gene is TRBJ1-1, the V gene TRBV20-1; TRBD1 aligns across 9 bases. The V gene's germline CDR1 is DFQATT and CDR2 SNEGSKA (reference sequence). J lost 0 bases, V lost 6 bases, and 2 bases had no gene match. The CDR3 is 13 amino acids. The CDR3 DNA reads as TGCAGTGCAAGACAGGGGGTGAACACTGAAGCTTTCTTT. Encoded protein: CSARQGVNTEAFF.

Regarding this clonotype: One end of the junction is discordant with germline, which a read error may explain. The gene calls are TRBV11-2 and TRBJ1-5, with D possibly being TRBD1 (5 bases). The CDR3 consists of 14 residues. Germline loops: CDR1 SGHAT, CDR2 FQNNGV. The chain's CDR3 is CASSLEGTNQPHHF. The CDR3 DNA reads as TGTGCCAGCAGCTTAGAGGGGACCAATCAGCCCCACCATTTT.

Comment on this clonotype: A much larger clone differs from this one at a single base, so this may be a read error. This chain uses TRBV12-3 or TRBV12-4 with TRBJ1-1; tentatively, D is TRBD1 (5 bases). This CDR3 comprises 14 residues. V dropped 3 bases and J dropped 1 base, with 9 bases sitting between them. DNA for the CDR3: TGTGCCAGCAGTTTGAGGGGCAGGAACACTGAAGCTTTCTTT. Translation: CASSLRGRNTEAFF.

This clonotype has a count of ten or more. The rearrangement joins TRBV15 to TRBJ2-7; D not certain. Germline V CDR1 and CDR2: LNHNV, YYDKDF (reference sequence). This CDR3 is built from 12 residues. Trimming shortened V by 3 bases and J by 3 bases, and 6 bases separated the two germline ends. CDR3 DNA sequence: TGTGCCACCAGCAGGCCGGGCTACGAGCAGTACTTC. It codes for CATSRPGYEQYF.

V and J are TRBV7-9 and TRBJ2-2, with D possibly TRBD1 on 6 matching bases. Between the trimmed V and J ends, which lost 1 base and 6 bases, there was a span of 18 bases. This CDR3 has 17 amino acids. Per the germline V gene, CDR1 is SEHNR and CDR2 is FQNEAQ (reference sequence). The CDR3 is CASSLGITGQLAGELFF. For the CDR3, the DNA is TGTGCCAGCAGCTTAGGGATTACGGGACAACTTGCCGGGGAGCTGTTTTTT.